This TCR beta chain was sequenced during a study of blood T cell repertoires in COVID-19. Study background: The analysed material was cDNA or gDNA that came from T cells, B-cell-depleted T cells, or PBMCs.

Profiling relied on immunoSEQ multiplex PCR, and the TCRdb table lists in-frame clones only, not all of them. The sample lists a few hundred thousand clones, about four fifths occurring once. The V gene's germline CDR1 is SGHTA and CDR2 FQGNSA. V gave up 0 bases and J gave up 4 bases; unmatched junction bases: 0. The length of the CDR3 is 13 residues. Participants, 18 to 89 years old, spanned more than 20 US areas. Donors in Cohort 3 counted as recovered after two negative PCRs, clearance, or symptom resolution. This clone was detected a few times. V gene TRBV7-2 combines with J gene TRBJ2-7, with 7 bases aligning to TRBD2. The sequenced sample consisted of PBMCs or T cells enriched from blood (not recorded which). The receptor comes from a woman aged 45-60 years who had recovered from COVID-19. CDR3 sequence: CASSLAGRYEQYF. The CDR3 nucleotides are TGTGCCAGCAGCTTAGCCGGGAGGTACGAGCAGTACTTC.